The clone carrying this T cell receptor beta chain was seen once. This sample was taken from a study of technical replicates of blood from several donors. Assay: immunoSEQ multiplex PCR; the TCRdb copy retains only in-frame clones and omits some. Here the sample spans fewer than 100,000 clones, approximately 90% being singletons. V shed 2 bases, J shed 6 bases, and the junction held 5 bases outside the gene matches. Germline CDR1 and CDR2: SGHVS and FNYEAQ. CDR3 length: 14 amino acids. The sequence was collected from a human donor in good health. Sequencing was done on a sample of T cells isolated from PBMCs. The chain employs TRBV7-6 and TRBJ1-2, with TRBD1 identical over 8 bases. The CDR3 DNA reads TGTGCCAGCAGCTTAATTGAGACAGGGGATGGCTACACCTTC. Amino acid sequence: CASSLIETGDGYTF. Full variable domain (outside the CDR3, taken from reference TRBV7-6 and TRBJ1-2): GAGVSQSPRYKVTKRGQDVALRCDPISGHVSLYWYRQALGQGPEFLTYFNYEAQQDKSGLPNDRFSAERPEGSISTLTIQRTEQRDSAMYRCASSLIETGDGYTFGSGTRLTVV.